Sequencing of this TCR beta chain was carried out in a study of cytomegalovirus exposure and HLA in healthy donors. As for this clone: Its matching antigen is unknown.

PCR was performed using 60 Vbeta and 13 Jbeta primers. Method: immunoSEQ multiplex PCR; TCRdb's copy keeps in-frame clones and lacks some. Of about 130,000 clones listed, 60% to 80% are singletons. The CDR3 has 15 residues. After removal of 6 bases from V and 1 base from J, the junction contained 1 base not matched to a gene. The germline gives CDR1 ENHRY, CDR2 SYGVKD. The study, taken as a whole, reports: In vitro work confirmed that a few CMV-associated chains recognize CMV antigens. Associated with cytomegalovirus, according to the listing, were 164 TCR beta chains.

This clonotype was obtained from a woman aged 60 to 75 in good health and CMV-seropositive. The chain employs TRBV10-3 and TRBJ2-3; TRBD2 matches at 13 bases. Sequenced sample: PBMCs. The CDR3 DNA reads as TGTGCCATCAGAGGGACTAGCGGGGGCACAGATACGCAGTATTTT. As protein: CAIRGTSGGTDTQYF.